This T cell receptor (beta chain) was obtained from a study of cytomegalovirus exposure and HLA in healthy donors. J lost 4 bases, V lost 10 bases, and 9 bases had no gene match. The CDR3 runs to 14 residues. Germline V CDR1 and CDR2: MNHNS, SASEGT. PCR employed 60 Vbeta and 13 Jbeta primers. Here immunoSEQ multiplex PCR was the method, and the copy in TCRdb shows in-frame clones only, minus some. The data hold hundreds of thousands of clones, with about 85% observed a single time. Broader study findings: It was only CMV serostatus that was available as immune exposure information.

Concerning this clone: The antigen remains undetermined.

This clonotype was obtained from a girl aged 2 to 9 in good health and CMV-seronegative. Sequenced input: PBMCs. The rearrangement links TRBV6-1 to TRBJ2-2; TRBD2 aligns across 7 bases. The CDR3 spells CATTGGGSTGELFF. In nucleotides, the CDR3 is TGTGCCACCACTGGGGGAGGGAGCACCGGGGAGCTGTTTTTT.